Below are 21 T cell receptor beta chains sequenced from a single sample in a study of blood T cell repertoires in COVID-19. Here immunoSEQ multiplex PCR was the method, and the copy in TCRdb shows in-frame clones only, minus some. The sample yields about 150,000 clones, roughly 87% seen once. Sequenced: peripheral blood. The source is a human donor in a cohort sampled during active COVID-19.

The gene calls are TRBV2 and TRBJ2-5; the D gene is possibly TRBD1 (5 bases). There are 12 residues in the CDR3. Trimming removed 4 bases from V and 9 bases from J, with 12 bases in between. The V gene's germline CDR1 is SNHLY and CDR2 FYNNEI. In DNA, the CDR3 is TGTGCCAGCAGTGCGACCATCAGGGCCCAGTACTTC. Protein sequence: CASSATIRAQYF.

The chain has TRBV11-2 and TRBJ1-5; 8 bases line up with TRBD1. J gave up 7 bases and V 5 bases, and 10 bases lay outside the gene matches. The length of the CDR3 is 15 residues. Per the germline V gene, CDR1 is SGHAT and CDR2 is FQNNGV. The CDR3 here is CASSATRGQSQPQHF. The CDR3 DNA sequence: TGTGCCAGCAGCGCGACCAGGGGGCAATCCCAGCCCCAGCATTTT.

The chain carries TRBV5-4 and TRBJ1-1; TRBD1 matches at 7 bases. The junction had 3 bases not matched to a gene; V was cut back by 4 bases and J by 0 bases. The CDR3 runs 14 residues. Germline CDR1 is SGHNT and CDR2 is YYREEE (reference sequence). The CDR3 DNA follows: TGTGCCAGCAGCATGACAGGGTTGAACACTGAAGCTTTCTTT. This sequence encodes CASSMTGLNTEAFF.

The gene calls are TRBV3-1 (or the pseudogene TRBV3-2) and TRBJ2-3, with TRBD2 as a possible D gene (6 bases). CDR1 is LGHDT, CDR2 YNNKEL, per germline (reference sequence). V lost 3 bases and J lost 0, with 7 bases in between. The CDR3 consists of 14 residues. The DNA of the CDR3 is TGTGCCAGCAGCCATGGGACTAGCACAGATACGCAGTATTTT. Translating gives CASSHGTSTDTQYF.

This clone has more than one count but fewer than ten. The CDR3 loop reads CASITGTGGSPLHF. The CDR3 region has the DNA TGTGCCAGCATAACCGGGACAGGGGGTTCACCCCTCCACTTT. The chain combines TRBV28 with TRBJ1-6, with 11 bases identical to TRBD1. The CDR3 is made up of 14 amino acids. Germline CDR1 reads MDHEN; CDR2 reads SYDVKM. V dropped 7 bases and J dropped 9; count of bases not matched to a gene: 5.

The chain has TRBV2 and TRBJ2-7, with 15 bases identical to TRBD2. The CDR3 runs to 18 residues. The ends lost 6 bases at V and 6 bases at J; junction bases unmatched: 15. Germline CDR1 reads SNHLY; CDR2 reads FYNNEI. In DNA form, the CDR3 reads TGTGCCAGCAGAATCGGACTAGCGGGAGGGCCTCTGGTGCTCGAGCAGTACTTC. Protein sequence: CASRIGLAGGPLVLEQYF.

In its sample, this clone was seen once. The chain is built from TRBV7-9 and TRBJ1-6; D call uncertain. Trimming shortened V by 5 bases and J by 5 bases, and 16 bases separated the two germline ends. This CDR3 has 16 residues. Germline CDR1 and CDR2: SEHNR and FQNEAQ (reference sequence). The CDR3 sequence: CASSRNAISNNSPLHF. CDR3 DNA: TGTGCCAGCAGCCGAAACGCCATTAGCAATAATTCACCCCTCCACTTT.

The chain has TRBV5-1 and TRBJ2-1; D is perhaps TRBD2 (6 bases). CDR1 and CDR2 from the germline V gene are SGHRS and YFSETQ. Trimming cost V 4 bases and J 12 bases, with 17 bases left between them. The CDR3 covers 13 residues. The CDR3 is CASSPTPDYGQFF. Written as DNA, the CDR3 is TGCGCCAGCAGCCCTACCCCGGACTATGGGCAGTTCTTC. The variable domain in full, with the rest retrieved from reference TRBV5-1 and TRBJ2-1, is KAGVTQTPRYLIKTRGQQVTLSCSPISGHRSVSWYQQTPGQGLQFLFEYFSETQRNKGNFPGRFSGRQFSNSRSEMNVSTLELGDSALYLCASSPTPDYGQFFGPGTRLTVL.

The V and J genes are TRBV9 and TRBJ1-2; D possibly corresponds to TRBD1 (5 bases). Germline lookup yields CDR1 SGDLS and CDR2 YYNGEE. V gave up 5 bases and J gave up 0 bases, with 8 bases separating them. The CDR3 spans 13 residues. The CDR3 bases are TGTGCCAGCAGTGACAGTGCTAACTATGGCTACACCTTC. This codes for CASSDSANYGYTF. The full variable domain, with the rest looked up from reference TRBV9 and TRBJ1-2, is DSGVTQTPKHLITATGQRVTLRCSPRSGDLSVYWYQQSLDQGLQFLIQYYNGEERAKGNILERFSAQQFPDLHSELNLSSLELGDSALYFCASSDSANYGYTFGSGTRLTVV.

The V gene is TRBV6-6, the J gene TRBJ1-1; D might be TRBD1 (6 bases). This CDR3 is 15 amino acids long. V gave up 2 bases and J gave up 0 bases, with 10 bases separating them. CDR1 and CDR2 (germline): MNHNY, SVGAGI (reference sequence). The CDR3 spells CASSYGGRVNTEAFF. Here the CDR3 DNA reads TGTGCCAGCAGTTACGGGGGCCGAGTGAACACTGAAGCTTTCTTT.

The CDR3 region has the DNA TGTGCCAGCAGCTTATCGGGGGGCGAGACCCAGTACTTC. Its translation: CASSLSGGETQYF. V and J are TRBV11-2 and TRBJ2-5; D might be TRBD2 (7 bases). The CDR3 spans 13 residues. Per the germline V gene, CDR1 is SGHAT and CDR2 is FQNNGV. V lost 2 bases and J 5 bases, leaving 9 bases between the germline ends. Based on the CDR3 plus reference TRBV11-2 and TRBJ2-5, the full variable domain is EAGVAQSPRYKIIEKRQSVAFWCNPISGHATLYWYQQILGQGPKLLIQFQNNGVVDDSQLPKDRFSAERLKGVDSTLKIQPAKLEDSAVYLCASSLSGGETQYFGPGTRLLVL.

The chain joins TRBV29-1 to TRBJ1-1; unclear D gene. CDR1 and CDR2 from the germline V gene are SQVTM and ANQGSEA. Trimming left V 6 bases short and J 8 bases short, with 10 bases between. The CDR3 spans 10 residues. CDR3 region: CSVETYEAFF. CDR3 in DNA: TGCAGCGTCGAAACTTACGAAGCTTTCTTT.

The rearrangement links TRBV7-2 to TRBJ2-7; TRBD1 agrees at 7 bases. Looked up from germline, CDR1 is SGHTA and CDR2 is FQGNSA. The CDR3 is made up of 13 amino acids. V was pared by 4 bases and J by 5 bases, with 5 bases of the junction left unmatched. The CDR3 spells CASSSQGIHEQYF. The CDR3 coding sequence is TGTGCCAGCAGCTCACAGGGGATCCACGAGCAGTACTTC.

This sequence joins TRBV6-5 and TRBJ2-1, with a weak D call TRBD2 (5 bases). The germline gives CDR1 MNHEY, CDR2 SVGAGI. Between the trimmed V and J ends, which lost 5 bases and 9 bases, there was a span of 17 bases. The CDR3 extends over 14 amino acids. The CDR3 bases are TGTGCCAGCAGTACCCACGGGCGGGTGGGTGAGCAGTTCTTC. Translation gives CASSTHGRVGEQFF.

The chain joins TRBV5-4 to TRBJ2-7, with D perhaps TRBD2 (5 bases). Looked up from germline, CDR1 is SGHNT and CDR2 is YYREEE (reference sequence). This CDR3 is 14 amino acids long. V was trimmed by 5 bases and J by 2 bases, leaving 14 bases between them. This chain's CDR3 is CASSRQDGAYEQYF. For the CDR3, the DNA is TGTGCCAGCAGTCGTCAGGACGGGGCCTACGAGCAGTACTTC.

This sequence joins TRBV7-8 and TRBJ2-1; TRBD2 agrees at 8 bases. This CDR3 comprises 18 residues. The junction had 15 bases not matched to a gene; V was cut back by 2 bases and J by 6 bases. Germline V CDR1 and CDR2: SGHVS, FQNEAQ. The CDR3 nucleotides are TGTGCCAGCAGCTTACGGGGTTCGATTGGCGGGAGGTCCAATGAGCAGTTCTTC. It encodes CASSLRGSIGGRSNEQFF.

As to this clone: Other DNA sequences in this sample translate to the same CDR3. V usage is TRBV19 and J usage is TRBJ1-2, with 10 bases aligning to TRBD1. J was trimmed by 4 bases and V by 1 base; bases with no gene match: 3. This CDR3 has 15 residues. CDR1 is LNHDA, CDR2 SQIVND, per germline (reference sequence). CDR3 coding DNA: TGTGCCAGTAGTATAGGCGGACAGGGGGGCTATGGCTACACCTTC. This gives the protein CASSIGGQGGYGYTF. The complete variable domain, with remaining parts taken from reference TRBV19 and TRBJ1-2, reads DGGITQSPKYLFRKEGQNVTLSCEQNLNHDAMYWYRQDPGQGLRLIYYSQIVNDFQKGDIAEGYSVSREKKESFPLTVTSAQKNPTAFYLCASSIGGQGGYGYTFGSGTRLTVV.

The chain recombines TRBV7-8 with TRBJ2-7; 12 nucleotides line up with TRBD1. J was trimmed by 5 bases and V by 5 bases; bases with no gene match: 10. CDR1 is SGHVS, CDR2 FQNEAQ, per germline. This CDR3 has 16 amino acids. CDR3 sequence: CASSDTGTGGRDEQYF. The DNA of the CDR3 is TGTGCCAGCAGCGACACCGGGACAGGGGGCAGAGACGAGCAGTACTTC.

CDR3 amino acids: CASNGGPGNQPQHF. In DNA, the CDR3 is TGTGCCAGTAACGGGGGACCAGGCAATCAGCCCCAGCATTTT. The chain has TRBV19 and TRBJ1-5, with D possibly being TRBD1 (5 bases). V lost 7 bases and J 2 bases, leaving 12 bases between the germline ends. This CDR3 spans 14 amino acids. Germline CDR1 and CDR2: LNHDA and SQIVND (reference sequence).

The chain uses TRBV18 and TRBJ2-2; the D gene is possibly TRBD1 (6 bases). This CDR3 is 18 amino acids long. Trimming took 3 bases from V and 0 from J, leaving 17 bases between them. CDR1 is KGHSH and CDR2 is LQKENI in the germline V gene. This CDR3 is CASSPPTGRITNTGELFF. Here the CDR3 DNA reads TGTGCCAGCTCACCTCCAACAGGGCGCATAACGAACACCGGGGAGCTGTTTTTT.

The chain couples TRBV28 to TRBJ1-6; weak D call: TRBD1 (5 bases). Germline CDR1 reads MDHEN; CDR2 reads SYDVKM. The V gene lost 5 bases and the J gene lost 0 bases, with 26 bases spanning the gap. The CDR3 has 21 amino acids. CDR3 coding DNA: TGTGCCAGCAGTCCCCCCCAAATAGGGGTGGGCGTAAGCTCCTATAATTCACCCCTCCACTTT. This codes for CASSPPQIGVGVSSYNSPLHF.